These 29 T cell receptor beta chains were sequenced from one sample in a study of T cells after yellow fever vaccination. One entry per CDR3 protein results from TCRdb running MiXCR on the 5' RACE reads. The repertoire has hundreds of thousands of distinct CDR3 sequences, over 9% of them found once; the top ten carry about 16%. The sequencing here drew on PBMCs, taken on the day of the yellow fever booster vaccination. The receptors were sampled from a man younger than 40 who received the YFV17D yellow fever vaccine.

Ten or more counts support this clonotype. V gene TRBV20-1 combines with J gene TRBJ1-2, with D possibly TRBD1 on 5 matching bases. This CDR3 is built from 12 residues. Germline V gene data show CDR1 as DFQATT and CDR2 as SNEGSKA (reference sequence). V was pared by 2 bases and J by 11 bases, with 15 bases between. In DNA, the CDR3 is TGCAGTGCTAGAAGCCCAGGGAGAGGGTACACCTTC. Amino acids: CSARSPGRGYTF.

V and J are TRBV5-1 and TRBJ2-3, with D perhaps TRBD1 or TRBD2 (5 bases each). The CDR3 has 16 residues. Germline V CDR1 and CDR2: SGHRS, YFSETQ. V was cut by 4 bases and J by 2 bases, with 17 bases left in between. CDR3 bases: TGCGCCAGCAGCCTCCGGGGCGGCAGGAACACAGATACGCAGTATTTT. It encodes CASSLRGGRNTDTQYF.

This clonotype was counted between two and nine times. J is TRBJ2-7 and V is TRBV7-9; D may be TRBD2 (6 bases). Trimming left V 0 bases short and J 1 base short, with 10 bases between. Germline V CDR1 and CDR2: SEHNR, FQNEAQ (reference sequence). The CDR3 runs 15 residues. The CDR3 DNA is TGTGCCAGCAGCTTAGCTAGCGGTTTATCCTACGAGCAGTACTTC. This codes for CASSLASGLSYEQYF.

This clonotype has more than one count but fewer than ten. The rearrangement uses TRBV20-1 and TRBJ2-7, with TRBD1 as a possible D gene (6 bases). The CDR3 consists of 13 residues. Trimming took off 0 bases at V and 3 bases at J, with 9 bases between the two ends. Per the germline V gene, CDR1 is DFQATT and CDR2 is SNEGSKA (reference sequence). CDR3 sequence reads: CSARDRQDYEQYF. CDR3 in DNA: TGCAGTGCTAGAGACCGACAGGACTACGAGCAGTACTTC.

This clonotype was seen many times. The V call is TRBV5-1, the J call TRBJ2-7, with D possibly being TRBD2 (5 bases). Deletions cut 4 bases from V and 4 bases from J, with 15 bases between. The CDR3 contains 14 residues. In germline, CDR1 is SGHRS, CDR2 YFSETQ. The CDR3 DNA follows: TGCGCCAGCAGCCCCCTGGGATCGGGGTACGAGCAGTACTTC. Encoded protein: CASSPLGSGYEQYF.

Concerning this clonotype itself: A read error may be the cause here, since a much bigger clone is one base away. The chain is built from TRBV7-9 and TRBJ2-7; 8 bases align to TRBD2. Germline V gives CDR1 SEHNR, CDR2 FQNEAQ (reference sequence). The CDR3 is 14 amino acids. The CDR3 loop reads CASSPISGSDEHYF. In DNA form, the CDR3 reads TGTGCCAGCAGTCCCATCAGCGGGAGTGACGAGCATTACTTC.

This clonotype was seen only a few times. The rearrangement joins TRBV29-1 to TRBJ2-7; D is uncertain. The CDR3 loop spans 12 amino acids. The germline gives CDR1 SQVTM, CDR2 ANQGSEA. V was shortened by 2 bases and J by 5 bases, with 10 bases between the two germline ends. The chain's CDR3 is CSVESRPDEQYF. The CDR3 coding sequence is TGCAGCGTTGAATCGCGCCCCGACGAGCAGTACTTC.

This chain links TRBV7-2 with TRBJ1-6; D not certain. CDR3 length: 14 residues. Germline CDR1 is SGHTA and CDR2 is FQGNSA. V lost 5 bases, J lost 5 bases, and 10 bases lay in between. The CDR3 region has the DNA TGTGCCAGCAGCCGGCCCGGGGATAATTCACCCCTCCACTTT. Its translation: CASSRPGDNSPLHF.

V usage is TRBV27 and J usage is TRBJ2-1; no definite D call. Germline V gene data show CDR1 as MNHEY and CDR2 as SMNVEV (reference sequence). V was shortened by 2 bases and J by 3 bases, with 8 bases between the two germline ends. This CDR3 has 14 amino acids. DNA of the CDR3: TGTGCCAGCAGTTTAAGTGGGGACTACAATGAGCAGTTCTTC. It codes for CASSLSGDYNEQFF.

CDR3: CSARGAPGAAEAFF. The CDR3 nucleotides read TGCAGTGCTAGAGGTGCCCCGGGGGCCGCTGAAGCTTTCTTT. This chain joins TRBV20-1 and TRBJ1-1; D is possibly TRBD1 (6 bases). Germline loops: CDR1 DFQATT, CDR2 SNEGSKA (reference sequence). The CDR3 has 14 residues. V shed 1 base and J shed 6 bases, with 15 bases lying between them.

Only a few counts were recorded for this clonotype. This sequence joins TRBV20-1 and TRBJ2-1; D is uncertain. CDR1 and CDR2 (germline): DFQATT, SNEGSKA (reference sequence). CDR3 size: 15 residues. The V gene lost 1 base and the J gene lost 0 bases, with 10 bases spanning the gap. This CDR3 reads CSARGIRGSYNEQFF. CDR3 in DNA: TGCAGTGCTAGAGGGATCCGCGGCTCCTACAATGAGCAGTTCTTC.

This clonotype was counted only a few times. The chain is built from TRBV7-2 and TRBJ1-6; 10 bases map to TRBD1. Germline CDR1 and CDR2: SGHTA and FQGNSA. The CDR3 is 17 amino acids. V dropped 5 bases and J dropped 2; count of bases not matched to a gene: 6. The CDR3 loop is CASSGRTGGPYNSPLHF. CDR3 coding DNA: TGTGCCAGCAGCGGACGGACAGGGGGGCCCTATAATTCACCCCTCCACTTT.

This clonotype has more than one count but fewer than ten. This rearrangement joins TRBV3-1 to TRBJ2-1; no reliable D call. V was pared by 1 base and J by 10 bases, with 8 bases between. CDR1 is LGHDT, CDR2 YNNKEL, per germline (reference sequence). The CDR3 sequence is 12 residues long. The CDR3 loop reads CASSQVPREQFF. The CDR3 DNA follows: TGTGCCAGCAGCCAAGTTCCCCGGGAGCAGTTCTTC.

This chain connects TRBV7-2 to TRBJ2-2; 13 bases map to TRBD2. The CDR3 is made up of 17 amino acids. Germline lookup yields CDR1 SGHTA and CDR2 FQGNSA. V gave up 5 bases and J gave up 7 bases; unmatched junction bases: 10. The CDR3 DNA follows: TGTGCCAGCAGCCTAGGGACTAGCGGGATAAAGGGCGGGGAGCTGTTTTTT. Its translation is CASSLGTSGIKGGELFF.

V usage is TRBV6-5 and J usage is TRBJ2-1, with 7 nucleotides matching TRBD2. The germline CDR1 and CDR2 sequences are MNHEY and SVGAGI. V lost 7 bases and J lost 1; bases outside the gene matches: 7. The CDR3 runs 15 residues. CDR3 in amino acids: CASKKGEGSYNEQFF. The CDR3 DNA sequence: TGTGCCAGCAAAAAAGGGGAGGGTTCCTACAATGAGCAGTTCTTC.

The chain links TRBV12-3 or TRBV12-4 to TRBJ2-2; D might be TRBD1 (6 bases). The V end lost 1 base, the J end lost 2 bases, and 23 bases lay between the germline ends. The CDR3 totals 20 residues. The CDR3 DNA reads as TGTGCCAGCAGTTTAGGAGGGGTCAGGGGAATAGCCGTTAACACCGGGGAGCTGTTTTTT. Translated, it gives CASSLGGVRGIAVNTGELFF.

This clonotype was detected many times. CDR3 DNA: TGCGCCAGCAGCCAAGAAAGGGGGCTCGGTGGCTACACCTTC. Encoded protein: CASSQERGLGGYTF. V gene TRBV4-1 combines with J gene TRBJ1-2; 7 positions agree with TRBD1. The CDR3 has 14 amino acids. Germline assignment: CDR1 MGHRA and CDR2 YSYEKL. The V and J ends lost 0 bases and 7 bases, in that order; junction bases with no gene match: 5.

The chain is built from TRBV2 and TRBJ2-7; 8 bases match TRBD2. There are 15 residues in the CDR3. Looked up from germline, CDR1 is SNHLY and CDR2 is FYNNEI. After removal of 1 base from V and 4 bases from J, the junction contained 6 bases not matched to a gene. The CDR3 DNA sequence: TGTGCCAGCAGTGAAGTCTATAGCGGGGATTACGAGCAGTACTTC. Residues: CASSEVYSGDYEQYF.

The CDR3 is CASSLSVGGPYEQYF. The CDR3, as DNA: TGTGCCAGCAGCTTATCTGTGGGAGGGCCCTACGAGCAGTACTTC. The V and J genes are TRBV7-8 and TRBJ2-7; 7 bases are a match to TRBD2. CDR1 is SGHVS and CDR2 is FQNEAQ in the germline V gene. J was trimmed by 2 bases and V by 2 bases; bases with no gene match: 6. The CDR3 is 15 amino acids.

This clonotype was recorded at least ten times. The V and J genes are TRBV12-3 or TRBV12-4 and TRBJ1-2, with unresolved D. The CDR3 runs 14 residues. Deletions cut 6 bases from V and 4 bases from J, with 15 bases between. CDR3 residues: CASRRTASSYGYTF. The CDR3, as DNA: TGTGCCAGCAGAAGGACCGCCTCCTCCTATGGCTACACCTTC.

The CDR3 DNA reads as TGTGCCAGCAGCTCGCTTCCGGGGCGCTCCTACAATGAGCAGTTCTTC. This translates into CASSSLPGRSYNEQFF. This sequence joins TRBV7-2 and TRBJ2-1; possibly TRBD1 or TRBD2 for D (5 bases each). The CDR3 consists of 16 residues. Germline CDR1 and CDR2: SGHTA and FQGNSA. V was trimmed by 4 bases and J by 0 bases, leaving 13 bases between them.

This clonotype was detected only a few times. The chain recombines TRBV12-3 or TRBV12-4 with TRBJ2-3, with TRBD2 identical over 11 bases. The trim removed 6 bases at V and 4 bases at J, leaving 6 bases unmatched. The CDR3 totals 15 residues. The CDR3 loop is CASSRSGRVADTQYF. The DNA for the CDR3 is TGTGCCAGCAGCCGTAGCGGGAGGGTGGCAGATACGCAGTATTTT.

This clonotype occurred a few times. This chain joins TRBV3-1 and TRBJ1-1; D is ambiguous. V lost 2 bases, J lost 4 bases, and 8 bases lay in between. The germline V gene has CDR1 LGHDT and CDR2 YNNKEL (reference sequence). The CDR3 is 13 residues long. The CDR3 region has the DNA TGTGCCAGCAGCCAATTCCGAGGCACTGAAGCTTTCTTT. The encoded protein is CASSQFRGTEAFF.

This clonotype appeared a few times. This chain joins TRBV25-1 and TRBJ2-5, with 7 nucleotides matching TRBD2. The CDR3 runs 17 residues. CDR1 and CDR2 from the germline V gene are MGHDK and SYGVNS. CDR3 residues: CASQRGFGQPGGETQYF. The CDR3 nucleotides read TGTGCTTCGCAGAGGGGCTTCGGCCAACCGGGGGGAGAGACCCAGTACTTC.

The chain is built from TRBV12-5 and TRBJ2-2, with D possibly matching TRBD2 (5 bases). Germline V gene lookup returns CDR1 LGHNT and CDR2 FRNRAP. The CDR3 runs to 21 residues. Between the trimmed V and J ends, which lost 3 bases and 3 bases, there was a span of 29 bases. CDR3 sequence: CASGFQLPTLGNYRDTGELFF. The DNA for the CDR3 is TGTGCTAGTGGTTTCCAACTACCTACTCTCGGGAACTACCGAGACACCGGGGAGCTGTTTTTT. Using reference TRBV12-5 and TRBJ2-2 for the parts outside the CDR3, the full variable domain is DARVTQTPRHKVTEMGQEVTMRCQPILGHNTVFWYRQTMMQGLELLAYFRNRAPLDDSGMPKDRFSAEMPDATLATLKIQPSEPRDSAVYFCASGFQLPTLGNYRDTGELFFGEGSRLTVL.

The J gene is TRBJ1-1, the V gene TRBV20-1, with D maybe TRBD1 (5 bases). The V gene's germline CDR1 is DFQATT and CDR2 SNEGSKA (reference sequence). V was shortened by 3 bases and J by 0 bases, with 11 bases between the two germline ends. This CDR3 contains 14 residues. The CDR3 DNA reads TGCAGTGCTAGGGTCCCGGGGGTGAACACTGAAGCTTTCTTT. This gives the protein CSARVPGVNTEAFF.

CDR3 nucleotides: TGTGCCAGCAGCTTGGACAGGATTAATGAAAAACTGTTTTTT. Its protein is CASSLDRINEKLFF. V and J are TRBV7-2 and TRBJ1-4; 7 bases match TRBD1. The V gene end was trimmed by 3 bases and the J gene end by 4 bases; junction bases not matched to a gene: 2. Germline V lookup: CDR1 SGHTA, CDR2 FQGNSA. The CDR3 runs 14 residues.

The chain is built from TRBV28 and TRBJ2-1; no definite D call. Deletions cut 3 bases from V and 12 bases from J, with 9 bases between. CDR1 MDHEN and CDR2 SYDVKM come from the germline V gene. This CDR3 contains 11 residues. CDR3 in amino acids: CASSFAQVQFF. CDR3 bases: TGTGCCAGCAGTTTCGCCCAGGTGCAGTTCTTC.

This clonotype was detected only a few times. The rearrangement uses TRBV12-3 or TRBV12-4 and TRBJ2-2; a possible D gene is TRBD1 (6 bases). V lost 6 bases and J 0 bases, leaving 14 bases between the germline ends. CDR3 size: 16 residues. The CDR3 coding sequence is TGTGCCAGCAGCTTCACACAGGGCGCGAACACCGGGGAGCTGTTTTTT. This gives the protein CASSFTQGANTGELFF.